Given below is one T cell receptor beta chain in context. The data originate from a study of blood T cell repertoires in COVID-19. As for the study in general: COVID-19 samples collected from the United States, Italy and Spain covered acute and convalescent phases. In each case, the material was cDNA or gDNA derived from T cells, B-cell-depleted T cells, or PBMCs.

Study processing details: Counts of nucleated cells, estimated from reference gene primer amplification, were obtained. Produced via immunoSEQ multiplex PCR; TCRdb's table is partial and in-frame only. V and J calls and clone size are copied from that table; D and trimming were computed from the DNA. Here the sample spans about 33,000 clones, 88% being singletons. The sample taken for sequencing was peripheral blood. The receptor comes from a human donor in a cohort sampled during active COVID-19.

The CDR3 sequence is CATSKRGGGGYGYTF. In DNA, the CDR3 is TGTGCCACCAGCAAACGGGGGGGCGGCGGCTATGGCTACACCTTC. J is TRBJ1-2 and V is TRBV15; D is perhaps TRBD1 (6 bases). Trimming left V 4 bases short and J 4 bases short, with 16 bases between. The length of the CDR3 is 15 residues. Germline V CDR1 and CDR2: LNHNV, YYDKDF (reference sequence).